This is a list of T cell receptor beta chains from one sample in a study of blood T cell repertoires in COVID-19. TCRdb's copy holds only in-frame clones and misses some; the assay was immunoSEQ multiplex PCR. The data hold approximately 200,000 clones, with approximately 80% observed a single time. The sample taken for sequencing was peripheral blood. The receptor source for this set is a woman aged 50 to 60 with acute or convalescent COVID-19. CDR3s include the opening cysteine and the closing phenylalanine or tryptophan. D genes are given only for firm matches. Some rows mark clone size as missing; the rest say once, few, many or name a class of expanded clone.

clone size | J gene | D gene | V gene | CDR3 DNA | CDR3 protein
- | TRBJ1-1 | - | TRBV4-3 | TGCGCCAGCAGTTCAGGTGGGAGAAACACTGAAGCTTTCTTT | CASSSGGRNTEAFF
- | TRBJ1-2 | - | TRBV4-3 | TGCGCCAGCAGCCAAGTGTCAGGCGACTATGGCTACACCTTC | CASSQVSGDYGYTF
- | TRBJ2-1 | TRBD1 | TRBV5-4 | TGTGCCAGCGGATTATCCGGGACAGGGAACAATGAGCAGTTCTTC | CASGLSGTGNNEQFF
- | TRBJ2-3 | TRBD1 | TRBV3-1/TRBV3-2 | TGTGCCACCGCCAACCCGGGACAGGGAGATACGCAGTATTTT | CATANPGQGDTQYF
- | TRBJ1-1 | - | TRBV29-1 | TGCAGCGCTGTCGACAGGAACACTGAAGCTTTCTTT | CSAVDRNTEAFF
- | TRBJ2-3 | TRBD2 | TRBV5-4 | TGTGCCAGCAGCCTAGAACTAGCGGGAGTTGGTACGCAGTATTTT | CASSLELAGVGTQYF
once | TRBJ1-3 | - | TRBV18 | TGTGCCAGCTCACCACGACAAGAAAGGAACACCATATATTTT | CASSPRQERNTIYF
- | TRBJ1-1 | - | TRBV19 | TGTGCCAGTAGTGTAACGGGACTCCCAAACACTGAAGCTTTCTTT | CASSVTGLPNTEAFF
- | TRBJ2-3 | TRBD1 | TRBV5-8 | TGTGCCAGCAGCCTAAGACAGGGGGAAGCAGATACGCAGTATTTT | CASSLRQGEADTQYF
- | TRBJ1-4 | TRBD1 | TRBV18 | TGTGCCAGCTCCCCGACGGACAGGGGGCGTGGAACTAATGAAAAACTGTTTTTT | CASSPTDRGRGTNEKLFF
- | TRBJ1-4 | TRBD1 | TRBV6-5 | TGTGCCAGCAGAGCCGGGACAGGGTATGGCAAACTGTTTTTT | CASRAGTGYGKLFF
- | TRBJ1-2 | - | TRBV15 | TGTGCCACCAGCAGAGAGGTGGGGCAATATGGCTACACCTTC | CATSREVGQYGYTF
- | TRBJ2-1 | - | TRBV5-1 | TGCGCCAGCAGCCCGGACAGTTACAATGAGCAGTTCTTC | CASSPDSYNEQFF
- | TRBJ2-1 | - | TRBV13 | TGTGCCAGCGCGGGACTACCGGGGGGCCGCGAGCAGTTCTTC | CASAGLPGGREQFF
- | TRBJ2-7 | TRBD1 | TRBV28 | TGTGCCAGCAGTTTGACGGGACAGGGTTCCTACGAGCAGTACTTC | CASSLTGQGSYEQYF
few | TRBJ2-1 | TRBD2 | TRBV9 | TGTGCCAGCAGCGTGAATCCGGGACTAGCGGGGAACAATGAGCAGTTCTTC | CASSVNPGLAGNNEQFF
- | TRBJ1-1 | - | TRBV2 | TGTGCCAGCAGTTCAGGGGTGTATGGTGAAGCTTTCTTT | CASSSGVYGEAFF
- | TRBJ1-1 | - | TRBV5-1 | TGCGCCAGCAGCTTGGCAGGGAACACTGAAGCTTTCTTT | CASSLAGNTEAFF
- | TRBJ2-1 | TRBD1 | TRBV29-1 | TGCAGCGCCCGGACAGGGTTCGGTAATGAGCAGTTCTTC | CSARTGFGNEQFF
once | TRBJ2-3 | TRBD2 | TRBV7-3 | TGTGCCAGCAGCTTAAGCGGGGGGAAGGGCTATACGCAGTATTTT | CASSLSGGKGYTQYF
- | TRBJ2-7 | TRBD2 | TRBV27 | TGTGCCAGCACTAGGCGGGGGGCATTTGAGCAGTACTTC | CASTRRGAFEQYF
- | TRBJ2-1 | TRBD2 | TRBV5-1 | TGCGCCAGCTCCACACTAGCGTCGAACAATGAGCAGTTCTTC | CASSTLASNNEQFF
once | TRBJ1-2 | - | TRBV28 | TGTGCCAGCAGTCCGCTGGACAGACACTATGGCTACACCTTC | CASSPLDRHYGYTF
- | TRBJ1-5 | TRBD1 | TRBV5-6 | TGTGCCAGCAGCAAAGACAGGGATCAGCCCCAGCATTTT | CASSKDRDQPQHF
- | TRBJ2-5 | TRBD2 | TRBV7-2 | TGTGCCAGCAGCTTAGAGAGTCTAGCGGAAGAGACCCAGTACTTC | CASSLESLAEETQYF
- | TRBJ1-4 | - | TRBV6-5 | TGTGCCAGCAGTTACAGCGGTAATGAAAAACTGTTTTTT | CASSYSGNEKLFF
- | TRBJ1-5 | - | TRBV2 | TGTGCCAGCAGTGAAGCTGTAACAGGGAGCCAGCCCCAGCATTTT | CASSEAVTGSQPQHF
- | TRBJ2-1 | - | TRBV2 | TGTGCCAGCAGTGGTTCCCCTAGCTTTATACAGTTCTTC | CASSGSPSFIQFF
- | TRBJ1-1 | - | TRBV7-8 | TGTGCCAGCAGCTTAGGGGCGGGGGGCCGGACTGAAGCTTTCTTT | CASSLGAGGRTEAFF
- | TRBJ2-7 | - | TRBV28 | TGTGCCAGCAGTTCCTTCAGGGTACCACGCGAGCAGTACTTC | CASSSFRVPREQYF
few | TRBJ1-2 | - | TRBV6-5 | TGTGCCAGCAACCCTCGCGGGGGTTTTGGCTACACCTTC | CASNPRGGFGYTF